The 24 T cell receptor beta chains in this list originate from one sample, sequenced in a study of T cell clonality in common variable immunodeficiency. No cognate antigen is known for these TCRs. Findings and caveats of the study: Common variable immunodeficiency TCR beta sequences reportedly had fewer deletions and N-nucleotide insertions.

The assay was immunoSEQ multiplex PCR, and TCRdb's table has in-frame clones only and misses some. The data list more than 25,000 clones, none observed once; 3% to 5% falls to the top ten. Specimen: peripheral blood mononuclear cells. The receptors were gathered from a human donor with common variable immunodeficiency.

This clone appeared many times. The DNA ends 3 residues before the CDR3 does, and the rest of the CDR3 is filled in from the germline J gene. The chain combines TRBV18 with TRBJ1-3, with 10 bases that match TRBD1. The CDR3 has 15 amino acids. J lost 2 bases, V lost 2 bases, and 0 bases had no gene match. The germline gives CDR1 KGHSH, CDR2 LQKENI. CDR3 DNA (partial): TGTGCCAGCTCACCAGACAGGGGGCCTGGAAACACC. Protein sequence: CASSPDRGPGNT. The entire CDR3 sequence reads CASSPDRGPGNTIYF.

In regard to this clone: The CDR3 extends 3 residues past the end of the read, so its final part is completed from the germline J gene. The chain joins TRBV7-9 to TRBJ1-4; 10 nucleotides match TRBD1. The CDR3 runs 14 residues. V shed 6 bases and J 8 bases; nucleotides not matched to a gene: 6. Germline V lookup: CDR1 SEHNR, CDR2 FQNEAQ (reference sequence). CDR3: CASSFGQGEEKLFF. The CDR3 DNA, read in part, is TGTGCCAGCAGTTTCGGACAGGGGGAGGAAAAA.

As to this clone: The read finishes 3 residues shy of the CDR3 end, and the germline J gene is used to complete it. The chain carries TRBV6-1 and TRBJ1-6, with D maybe TRBD1 (5 bases). The germline V and J ends were trimmed by 0 bases and 7 bases, with 16 bases remaining between them. Germline CDR1 and CDR2: MNHNS and SASEGT. This CDR3 spans 17 amino acids. The covered CDR3 bases are TGTGCCAGCAGTGAAGCGCTTAGGCAGGGTTGGAATTCACCC. Protein product: CASSEALRQGWNSP. The whole CDR3 reads CASSEALRQGWNSPLHF.

In its sample, this clone was seen a few times. The missing CDR3 end, 3 residues past where the read stops, is filled in from the germline J gene. V usage is TRBV20-1 and J usage is TRBJ2-5; 10 positions match TRBD2. The CDR3 covers 14 residues. Per the germline V gene, CDR1 is DFQATT and CDR2 is SNEGSKA (reference sequence). The V gene end was trimmed by 5 bases and the J gene end by 5 bases; junction bases not matched to a gene: 8. This CDR3 reads CSAVKREGWETQYF. The CDR3 bases that were read are TGCAGTGCTGTGAAGCGGGAGGGTTGGGAGACC.

The sample holds a few counts of this clone. The read stops 3 residues short of the end of the CDR3; the missing end is completed from the germline J gene. The rearrangement links TRBV7-9 to TRBJ2-6; the D gene is possibly TRBD1 (5 bases). This CDR3 comprises 12 residues. Trimming removed 8 bases from V and 11 bases from J, with 13 bases in between. Germline loops: CDR1 SEHNR, CDR2 FQNEAQ (reference sequence). CDR3 bases read: TGTGCCAGCGGTCAGGGTATCTACGTC. Amino acid sequence: CASGQGIYV. The entire CDR3 sequence reads CASGQGIYVLTF.

This clone occurred a few times. The CDR3 extends 3 residues past the end of the read, so its final part is completed from the germline J gene. V is TRBV7-7 and J is TRBJ2-2; 14 nucleotides match TRBD2. The trim removed 5 bases at V and 5 bases at J, leaving 4 bases unmatched. Germline lookup yields CDR1 SSHAT and CDR2 FNYEAQ (reference sequence). The CDR3 has 16 residues. The CDR3 bases that were read are TGTGCCAGCAGCGCCGGGACTAGCGGGAGAACCGGGGAG. Its protein is CASSAGTSGRTGE. The whole CDR3 protein is CASSAGTSGRTGELFF.

As for this clone: The missing CDR3 end, 3 residues past where the read stops, is filled in from the germline J gene. The V and J genes are TRBV2 and TRBJ2-3; D call uncertain. The CDR3 sequence is 14 residues long. With 4 bases removed from V and 6 bases from J, the gap between germline ends came to 14 bases. Germline V gene sequence: CDR1 SNHLY, CDR2 FYNNEI. CDR3 sequence reads: CASSVGQRVDTQYF. CDR3 bases read: TGTGCCAGCAGTGTTGGGCAGAGAGTCGATACG.

Relative to its sample, this clone is medium-sized. The read ends 3 residues before the CDR3 terminus; that terminus is restored from the germline J gene. This rearrangement joins TRBV28 to TRBJ1-2; weak D call: TRBD1 (6 bases). This CDR3 region has 15 residues. The ends were cut back, 6 bases at V and 0 bases at J, with 14 bases in the middle. The germline gives CDR1 MDHEN, CDR2 SYDVKM. The DNA read from the CDR3 is TGTGCCAGCAGCTATAACGAGGGGGCTAACTATGGC. Translation: CASSYNEGANYG. The complete CDR3 reads CASSYNEGANYGYTF.

This clone was seen repeatedly, ten times or more. The read terminates 3 residues ahead of where the CDR3 ends, so the germline J gene completes it. The chain carries TRBV18 and TRBJ1-2; 12 nucleotides align to TRBD1. Germline CDR1 reads KGHSH; CDR2 reads LQKENI. This CDR3 has 14 amino acids. V dropped 3 bases and J dropped 7; count of bases not matched to a gene: 3. CDR3: CASSPGTGGTGYTF. The sequenced CDR3 bases are TGTGCCAGCTCACCTGGGACAGGGGGCACTGGC.

Concerning this clone itself: Read data end 3 residues before the CDR3 end; the end is taken from the germline J gene. V and J are TRBV7-3 and TRBJ2-1; 9 nucleotides agree with TRBD1. Germline loops: CDR1 SGHTA, CDR2 FQGTGA. With V trimmed by 4 bases and J by 4 bases, 5 bases remained unmatched. The CDR3 totals 15 residues. CDR3 amino acids: CASSSTGGPYNEQFF. The DNA read from the CDR3 is TGTGCCAGCAGCTCCACAGGGGGCCCTTACAATGAG.

A note on this clone: Read sequence stops 3 residues before the CDR3 end, and the germline J gene provides the missing end. The J gene is TRBJ2-7, the V gene TRBV7-9; 9 bases line up with TRBD1. This CDR3 has 14 residues. Per germline, CDR1 SEHNR and CDR2 FQNEAQ (reference sequence). The ends lost 6 bases at V and 4 bases at J; junction bases unmatched: 7. CDR3 residues: CASRPGTGPYEQYF. The covered CDR3 bases are TGTGCCAGCAGGCCCGGGACAGGGCCATACGAG.

Worth noting for this clone: The CDR3 end lies 3 residues beyond the end of the read and is filled in from the germline J gene. The V and J genes are TRBV2 and TRBJ2-7; unclear D gene. CDR1 SNHLY and CDR2 FYNNEI come from the germline V gene. CDR3 length equals 14 residues. Deletions cut 5 bases from V and 6 bases from J, with 17 bases between. CDR3 bases read: TGTGCCAGCAGTCCAGAATCTCACGAGGTCGAG. Encoded protein: CASSPESHEVE. The entire CDR3 protein reads CASSPESHEVEQYF.

This clone occurred many times. The read falls 3 residues short of the CDR3 end, and the missing part is taken from the germline J gene. The gene calls are TRBV12-3 or TRBV12-4 and TRBJ1-1; D gene unclear. Trimming cost V 7 bases and J 1 base, with 10 bases left between them. This CDR3 comprises 13 residues. The CDR3 sequence is CASKAESNTEAFF. The CDR3 bases that were read are TGTGCCAGCAAGGCGGAATCGAACACTGAA.

This clone has only a few counts. The read stops 3 residues short of the end of the CDR3; the missing end is completed from the germline J gene. This sequence joins TRBV20-1 and TRBJ2-5; TRBD2 agrees at 9 bases. Unmatched junction bases numbered 13, after V lost 6 bases and J lost 5 bases. The CDR3 extends over 15 amino acids. Germline lookup yields CDR1 DFQATT and CDR2 SNEGSKA (reference sequence). The CDR3 bases that were read are TGCAGTGCCCTATCGCTAGCGGGGTCAGGGGAGACC. Residues: CSALSLAGSGET. The entire CDR3 protein is CSALSLAGSGETQYF.

As regards this clone: The CDR3 extends 3 residues past the end of the read, so its final part is completed from the germline J gene. The gene calls are TRBV6-9 and TRBJ1-1, with 7 bases aligning to TRBD1. The J segment lost 0 bases and the V segment lost 7 bases, leaving 20 bases of the junction unmatched. This CDR3 has 19 amino acids. Germline V gives CDR1 MNHGY, CDR2 SVAAGI. Here the CDR3 reads CASTTDREQTTSMNTEAFF. Partial CDR3 DNA: TGTGCCAGCACAACCGACAGGGAACAGACTACATCTATGAACACTGAA.

As to this clone: The CDR3 end falls 3 residues outside the read, so it is completed with the germline J gene. The J gene is TRBJ2-7, the V gene TRBV20-1; 8 bases map to TRBD1. Germline values: CDR1 DFQATT, CDR2 SNEGSKA (reference sequence). J gave up 6 bases and V 0 bases, and 4 bases lay outside the gene matches. The CDR3 covers 13 residues. The CDR3 bases that were read are TGCAGTGCTAGAGAGGCGGACAGGGTCGAG. Its protein product is CSAREADRVE. The entire CDR3 sequence reads CSAREADRVEQYF.

For this clone: The read comes to an end 3 residues before the CDR3 does, leaving the germline J gene to fill in the end. The rearrangement uses TRBV7-3 and TRBJ2-1; TRBD1 aligns across 7 bases. The CDR3 has 13 amino acids. Germline loops: CDR1 SGHTA, CDR2 FQGTGA. V was pared by 3 bases and J by 7 bases, with 3 bases of the junction left unmatched. CDR3 sequence: CASSFDRENEQFF. CDR3 bases read: TGTGCCAGCAGCTTTGACAGGGAAAATGAG.

About this clone itself: The read ends 3 residues early relative to the CDR3; the germline J gene fills the gap. The gene calls are TRBV19 and TRBJ2-2; a weak D match, TRBD1 (6 bases). The CDR3 spans 14 residues. Germline CDR1 and CDR2: LNHDA and SQIVND (reference sequence). Trimming pared 7 bases from V and 4 bases from J, leaving 13 bases between. The CDR3 loop reads CASNTGTSTGELFF. The CDR3 bases that were read are TGTGCCAGTAACACCGGGACATCCACCGGGGAG.

This clone was seen repeatedly, ten times or more. Coverage ceases 3 residues before the CDR3 finishes, and the germline J gene fills in the end. V is TRBV30 and J is TRBJ2-3; 13 nucleotides agree with TRBD2. The V gene's germline CDR1 is GTSNPN and CDR2 SVGIG (reference sequence). V lost 6 bases, J lost 6 bases, and 6 bases stayed unmatched. The CDR3 is 14 amino acids. Incomplete CDR3 DNA: TGTGCCTGCAAGCGGACTAGCGGGAGTGATACG. The encoded protein is CACKRTSGSDT. The entire CDR3 protein is CACKRTSGSDTQYF.

Note on this clone: An end of the junction differs from the germline gene, which may be a read error. The CDR3 goes on 3 residues after the read ends, and that part is filled in from the germline J gene. The same CDR3 arises from other DNA sequences in this sample as well. J is TRBJ2-2 and V is TRBV7-3; D ambiguous. Per germline, CDR1 SGHTA and CDR2 FQGTGA. The CDR3 has 14 amino acids. The CDR3: CASSLLFDTGELFF. Partial CDR3 DNA: TGTGCCAGCAGCTTATTGTTCGACACTGGGGAG.

Turning to this clone: The read terminates 3 residues before the CDR3 end, so the remaining end is supplied by the germline J gene. This rearrangement joins TRBV5-1 to TRBJ1-2; TRBD1 matches 9 bases. The CDR3 runs to 16 residues. Trimming cost V 4 bases and J 3 bases; bases outside gene matches: 10. Germline CDR1 is SGHRS and CDR2 is YFSETQ. CDR3 bases read: TGCGCCAGCAGCCCCACAGGACAGGGGCAGGACTATGGC. This gives the protein CASSPTGQGQDYG. The complete CDR3 sequence is CASSPTGQGQDYGYTF.

With respect to this clone: With the read ending 3 residues before the CDR3 end, the germline J gene is used to fill in that end. The chain has TRBV19 and TRBJ2-1; 9 nucleotides align to TRBD2. The CDR3 is 14 amino acids. V lost 4 bases and J lost 4; bases outside the gene matches: 2. Germline loops: CDR1 LNHDA, CDR2 SQIVND (reference sequence). The CDR3 protein is CASSRLAGYNEQFF. Incomplete CDR3 DNA: TGTGCCAGTAGTAGGCTAGCGGGGTACAATGAG.

Of note for this clone: The DNA ends 3 residues before the CDR3 does, and the rest of the CDR3 is filled in from the germline J gene. This chain connects TRBV6-1 to TRBJ1-2, with 7 bases matching TRBD1. CDR3 length equals 14 residues. CDR1 is MNHNS and CDR2 is SASEGT in the germline V gene. The trim removed 3 bases at V and 4 bases at J, leaving 5 bases unmatched. CDR3 bases read: TGTGCCAGCAGTGAGGACAGGATTTCCTATGGC. Translated: CASSEDRISYG. The entire CDR3 protein is CASSEDRISYGYTF.

This clone has just a few counts. The read halts 3 residues ahead of the CDR3 end, with the missing end drawn from the germline J gene. The chain joins TRBV5-1 to TRBJ2-1; 7 bases line up with TRBD2. With 3 bases clipped from V and 2 bases from J, the junction kept 17 bases outside the gene matches. This CDR3 region has 19 residues. Germline V gene data show CDR1 as SGHRS and CDR2 as YFSETQ. The CDR3 DNA, read in part, is TGCGCCAGCAGCTCCCGGGAGCGGGGCTGGCGGGTCGCCTACAATGAG. Translation gives CASSSRERGWRVAYNE. Given in full, the CDR3 is CASSSRERGWRVAYNEQFF.